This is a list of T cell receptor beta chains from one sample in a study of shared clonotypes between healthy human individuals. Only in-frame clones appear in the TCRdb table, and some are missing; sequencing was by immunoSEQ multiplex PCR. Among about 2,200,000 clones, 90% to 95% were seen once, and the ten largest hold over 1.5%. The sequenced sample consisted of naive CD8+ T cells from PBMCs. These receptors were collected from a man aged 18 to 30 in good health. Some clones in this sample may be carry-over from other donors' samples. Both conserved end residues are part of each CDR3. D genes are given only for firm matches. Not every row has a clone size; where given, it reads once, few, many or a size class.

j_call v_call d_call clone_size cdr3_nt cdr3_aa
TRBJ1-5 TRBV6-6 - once TGTGCCAGCAGTTACGTGGGGGGAAGCAATCAGCCCCAGCATTTT CASSYVGGSNQPQHF
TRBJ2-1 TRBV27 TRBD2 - TGTGCCAGCAGTCCCCTTCAGCTAGCGGGGCCCTGGAATGAGCAGTTCTTC CASSPLQLAGPWNEQFF
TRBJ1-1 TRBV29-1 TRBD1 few TGCAGCGCCTTTACCACAGGGGGCACTGAAGCTTTCTTT CSAFTTGGTEAFF
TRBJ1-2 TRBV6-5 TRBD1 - TGTGCCACCTGGACAGGGGGCGGCTACACCTTC CATWTGGGYTF
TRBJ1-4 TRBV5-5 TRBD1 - TGTGCCAGCAGCTGGTGGACAGGGTCGGGGCGGGATAATGAAAAACTGTTTTTT CASSWWTGSGRDNEKLFF
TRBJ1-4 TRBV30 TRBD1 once TGTGCCTGGGGGACAGGGATATTTAGGGAAAAACTGTTTTTT CAWGTGIFREKLFF
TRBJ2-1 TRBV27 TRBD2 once TGTGCCAGCAGTCCACAAGGGACTAGCGGGAGTTATGAGCAGTTCTTC CASSPQGTSGSYEQFF
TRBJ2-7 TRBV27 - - TGTGCCAGCAGGAACGTCGGCGGAGAATCCTACGAGCAGTACTTC CASRNVGGESYEQYF
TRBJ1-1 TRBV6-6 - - TGTGCCAGCAGTCCTAGCCTGAACACTGAAGCTTTCTTT CASSPSLNTEAFF
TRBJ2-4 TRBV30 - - TGTGCCTGGAGTGTCGGCTGGGACATTCAGTACTTC CAWSVGWDIQYF
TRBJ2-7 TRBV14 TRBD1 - TGTGCCAGCAGCCATGACTGGGACAGATCCTACGAGCAGTACTTC CASSHDWDRSYEQYF
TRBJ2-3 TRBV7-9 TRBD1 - TGTGCCAGCAGCTGGCTCGGACAGGCAGGGCAGGATACGCAGTATTTT CASSWLGQAGQDTQYF
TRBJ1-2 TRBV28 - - TGTGCCAGCAGTTTACTTGGGGCGGCACCAGCTAACTATGGCTACACCTTC CASSLLGAAPANYGYTF
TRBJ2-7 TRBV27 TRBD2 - TGTGCCAGCAGCCGACTAGCGGCCTCCTACGAGCAGTACTTC CASSRLAASYEQYF
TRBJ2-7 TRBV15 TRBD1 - TGTGCCACCAGCACCGGGACAGGGCCAGGTTACGAGCAGTACTTC CATSTGTGPGYEQYF
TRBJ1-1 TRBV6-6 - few TGTGCCAGCAGCTCCGGGACCCTTGAAGCTTTCTTT CASSSGTLEAFF
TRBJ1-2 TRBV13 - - TGTGCCAGCAGCTCCCACAGGGCCCGCTATGGCTACACCTTC CASSSHRARYGYTF
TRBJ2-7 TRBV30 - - TGTGCCTGGAGGACGGCCAGTGACTCCTACGAGCAGTACTTC CAWRTASDSYEQYF
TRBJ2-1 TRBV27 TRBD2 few TGTGCCAGCAGTTTATTTCTGGGACTAGCGATTCATGAGCAGTTCTTC CASSLFLGLAIHEQFF
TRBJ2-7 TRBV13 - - TGTGCCAGCAGCTTATTCACGCAGGGAGTCTACGAGCAGTACTTC CASSLFTQGVYEQYF
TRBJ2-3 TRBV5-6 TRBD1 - TGTGCCAGCAGCTTGGCCCCCACAGGGGTGACAGATACGCAGTATTTT CASSLAPTGVTDTQYF
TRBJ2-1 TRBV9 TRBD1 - TGTGCCAGCAGCGCCCATCCCGGGACAGGGGGCAATGAGCAGTTCTTC CASSAHPGTGGNEQFF
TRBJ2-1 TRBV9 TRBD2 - TGTGCCAGCAGCGTAGTGGGCGGGAGGGCCGGATCCTACAATGAGCAGTTCTTC CASSVVGGRAGSYNEQFF
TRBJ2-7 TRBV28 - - TGTGCCAGCAGTTTATTGGTACGATACGAGCAGTACTTC CASSLLVRYEQYF
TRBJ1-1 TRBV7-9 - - TGTGCCAGCAGCCTAGGGTCCCCTGAAGCTTTCTTT CASSLGSPEAFF
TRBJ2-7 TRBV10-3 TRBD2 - TGTGCCATCAACCAAGCGGGACTAGCAGGGAACGAGCAGTACTTC CAINQAGLAGNEQYF
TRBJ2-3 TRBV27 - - TGTGCCAGCCAGGAGGGCCTTACAGATACGCAGTATTTT CASQEGLTDTQYF
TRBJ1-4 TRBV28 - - TGTGCCAGCAGTTTACTCGGACAGACTAATGAAAAACTGTTTTTT CASSLLGQTNEKLFF
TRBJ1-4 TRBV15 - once TGTGCCACCAGCCCGCGCCAGGACCCTAATGAAAAACTGTTTTTT CATSPRQDPNEKLFF
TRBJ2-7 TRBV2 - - TGTGCCAGCAGTGAAAAACTTCTGAACGAGCAGTACTTC CASSEKLLNEQYF
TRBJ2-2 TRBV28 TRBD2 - TGTGCCAGCAGCGGACTAGCGGACAACACCGGGGAGCTGTTTTTT CASSGLADNTGELFF
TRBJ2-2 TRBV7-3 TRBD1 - TGTGCCAGCAGCGGGACAGGGGGTCCCGGGGAGCTGTTTTTT CASSGTGGPGELFF
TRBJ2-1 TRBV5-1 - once TGCGCCAGCAGCTTAGCGGAAAGCTCCTACAATGAGCAGTTCTTC CASSLAESSYNEQFF
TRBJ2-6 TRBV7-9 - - TGTGCCAGCAGCTTCACCATACCGGGGGCCAACGTCCTGACTTTC CASSFTIPGANVLTF
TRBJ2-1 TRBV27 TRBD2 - TGTGCCAGCAGTTTATACGCGGGAGGCCCTGACCATGAGCAGTTCTTC CASSLYAGGPDHEQFF
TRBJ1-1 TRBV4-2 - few TGTGCCAGCAGCCCTCGTTCCCGAAACACTGAAGCTTTCTTT CASSPRSRNTEAFF
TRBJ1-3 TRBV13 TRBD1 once TGTGCCAGCAGCTCAGGGACAGGGGTCTCTGGAAACACCATATATTTT CASSSGTGVSGNTIYF
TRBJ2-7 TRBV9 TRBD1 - TGTGCCAGCAGTACCGGGACAGGGAACGAGCAGTACTTC CASSTGTGNEQYF
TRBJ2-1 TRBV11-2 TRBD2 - TGTGCCAGCAGTCTAGGGACTAGTCCCCCGTTCTTC CASSLGTSPPFF
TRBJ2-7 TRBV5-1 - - TGCGCCAGCAGCTTGGCCGGCTCCTACGAGCAGTACTTC CASSLAGSYEQYF
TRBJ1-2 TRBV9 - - TGTGCCAGCAGCGCAAGCCGGGGGGGGCTCGGCTACACCTTC CASSASRGGLGYTF
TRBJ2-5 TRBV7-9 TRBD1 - TGTGCCAGCAGCTTAACCCGGACAGGGAGTTCGGAGACCCAGTACTTC CASSLTRTGSSETQYF
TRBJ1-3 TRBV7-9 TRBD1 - TGTGCCAGCAGCGACAGGACAGGCTCTGGAAACACCATATATTTT CASSDRTGSGNTIYF
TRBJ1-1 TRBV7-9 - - TGTGCCAGCAGCCCTAACAGGGAAAGAGCTTTCTTT CASSPNRERAFF